These 17 T cell receptor beta chains were sequenced from one sample in a study of tumor-infiltrating lymphocytes in primary liver carcinoma (TCRdb year 2017). Total RNA and DNA were co-extracted without cell sorting from approximately 20-30 mg of bulk tissue using the AllPrep DNA/RNA mini kit. The listed sequencing device is Illumina HiSeq 2500. Starting from approximately 500 ng total RNA, TCRbeta-specific cDNA was produced by reverse transcription with a constant-region primer and ProtoScript II reverse transcriptase. Three nested multiplex PCR rounds, following a slightly modified ARM-PCR procedure, were used to build the TCRbeta libraries. The first two PCR rounds used multiplex TRBV1-TRBV30 forward primers with a Cbeta reverse primer, each for approximately 9 cycles. TCRdb reanalyzed the raw reads on its own, using fastp at Q25 for trimming and MiXCR for clone calling, and kept in-frame beta chains. CDR3 protein duplicates are merged, each entry listing the most common genes and DNA. In this sample the table shows over 35,000 distinct CDR3 sequences, around 70% of which occur a single time. The top ten clones comprise about 18% of the sample.

Input material: liver tumor tissue from sampling region 2. This specimen's cell subset or site label, per the study, means: tumor region T2, inferior pole. The receptors originated from a man between 40 and 49 years old with primary liver carcinoma and hepatitis B virus infection.

As regards this clonotype: Given a much more abundant clone one base away, this may be a read error. The V call is TRBV28, the J call TRBJ2-2; the D gene could be TRBD1 or TRBD2 (6 bases each). This CDR3 region has 16 residues. CDR1 and CDR2 (germline): MDHEN, SYDVKM. The CDR3 here is CASSLLQVGGTGEPFF. CDR3 coding DNA: TGTGCCAGCAGTTTATTACAGGTCGGGGGCACCGGGGAGCCGTTTTTT.

This chain links TRBV4-2 with TRBJ2-7; D might be TRBD1 or TRBD2, each matching 5 bases. The CDR3 sequence is 13 residues long. The ends were cut back, 6 bases at V and 7 bases at J, with 16 bases in the middle. CDR1 and CDR2 from the germline V gene are LGHNA and YNFKEQ. This CDR3 is CASSHRYEGEQYF. CDR3 DNA sequence: TGTGCCAGCAGTCATCGTTACGAGGGGGAGCAGTACTTC.

A remark on this clonotype: Likely a read error: the CDR3 ends without its conserved phenylalanine or tryptophan. Because the CDR3's place on the DNA is in doubt, the DNA is left out and the CDR3 is given as listed by TCRdb. V and J are TRBV29-1 and TRBJ2-1; the D call TRBD2 from the table was never checked on the DNA. In germline, CDR1 is SQVTM, CDR2 ANQGSEA. The CDR3 is 15 amino acids in total, end residues counted. CDR3 amino acids: CSVGLAGGFYNGQSL.

With regard to this clonotype: One end of the junction does not line up with germline, which may come from a read error. The V gene is TRBV11-2, the J gene TRBJ2-7, with 9 bases aligning to TRBD1. Germline values: CDR1 SGHAT, CDR2 FQNNGV. The CDR3 consists of 15 residues. CDR3 in amino acids: CASSSRWTGEYEQYF. Written as DNA, the CDR3 is TGTGCCAGCAGCTCACGATGGACAGGGGAATACGAACAGTACTTC. The full variable domain, with the rest looked up from reference TRBV11-2 and TRBJ2-7, is EAGVAQSPRYKIIEKRQSVAFWCNPISGHATLYWYQQILGQGPKLLIQFQNNGVVDDSQLPKDRFSAERLKGVDSTLKIQPAKLEDSAVYLCASSSRWTGEYEQYFGPGTRLTVT.

This clonotype ranks as medium-sized. V usage is TRBV6-5 and J usage is TRBJ2-6; D may be TRBD1 (5 bases). The CDR3 runs 13 residues. V was pared by 0 bases and J by 9 bases, with 6 bases between. CDR1 and CDR2 from the germline V gene are MNHEY and SVGAGI. DNA for the CDR3: TGTGCCAGCAGTTACTCGACAGTCAACGTCCTGACTTTC. Its translation: CASSYSTVNVLTF.

Comment on this clonotype: A much more abundant neighbour one base away suggests this may be a read error. The CDR3 end shows no conserved phenylalanine or tryptophan, and so a read error is likely. The J gene is TRBJ2-1, the V gene TRBV20-1, with TRBD1 identical over 10 bases. The length of the CDR3 is 13 residues. The germline V gene encodes CDR1 DFQATT and CDR2 SNEGSKA (reference sequence). The ends lost 6 bases at V and 8 bases at J; junction bases unmatched: 7. CDR3 sequence reads: CSARGTGDHEQFS. Here the CDR3 DNA reads TGCAGTGCCAGGGGGACAGGGGACCATGAGCAGTTCTCC.

A remark on this clonotype: One junction end does not reproduce the germline sequence, and a read error may be involved. This chain connects TRBV30 to TRBJ2-2, with a possible D match to TRBD2 (6 bases). CDR3 length: 14 amino acids. Germline V gene data show CDR1 as GTSNPN and CDR2 as SVGIG (reference sequence). The CDR3 reads CAWTPSVDTGELLF. The CDR3 nucleotides are TGTGCCTGGACTCCTAGCGTGGACACCGGGGAGCTGTTATTT.

Details on this clonotype: The CDR3 carries no conserved terminal phenylalanine or tryptophan, so it likely arises from a read error. The chain carries TRBV6-6 and TRBJ2-2; tentative D call: TRBD2 (5 bases). This CDR3 contains 15 residues. Germline V gene lookup returns CDR1 MNHNY and CDR2 SVGAGI (reference sequence). Deletions cut 5 bases from V and 8 bases from J, with 18 bases between. CDR3 loop: CASSHTPEATGELFS. The CDR3 DNA is TGTGCCAGCAGTCATACGCCGGAGGCCACAGGGGAGCTGTTTTCT.

Of note for this clonotype: This may stem from a read error, because a much larger clone lies one nucleotide away. The chain joins TRBV9 to TRBJ2-3; no reliable D call. V was cut by 9 bases and J by 3 bases, with 11 bases left in between. Germline values: CDR1 SGDLS, CDR2 YYNGEE. The CDR3 extends over 12 amino acids. The CDR3 is CANSTQTDTQYF. In nucleotides, the CDR3 is TGTGCCAACAGTACACAGACAGATACGCAGTATTTT.

CDR3 sequence: CAISEANGSYEQYF. CDR3 bases: TGTGCCATCAGTGAGGCTAATGGGAGCTACGAGCAGTACTTC. The V gene is TRBV10-3, the J gene TRBJ2-7; tentatively, D is TRBD2 (5 bases). The CDR3 spans 14 residues. Germline loops: CDR1 ENHRY, CDR2 SYGVKD. Trimming took off 2 bases at V and 3 bases at J, with 11 bases between the two ends.

This clonotype appeared a few times. This may stem from a read error, because a much larger clone lies one nucleotide away. The chain joins TRBV30 to TRBJ1-1; no definite D call. This CDR3 has 13 amino acids. Germline V gives CDR1 GTSNPN, CDR2 SVGIG (reference sequence). This CDR3 is CVWSVAIYTEAFF. The DNA for the CDR3 is TGTGTCTGGAGTGTAGCTATATACACTGAAGCTTTCTTT.

Concerning this clonotype: The germline gene is not matched at one end of the junction; a read error may be the cause. The chain uses TRBV29-1 and TRBJ2-7; D unresolved. The germline CDR1 and CDR2 sequences are SQVTM and ANQGSEA. The CDR3 sequence is 14 residues long. CDR3 nucleotides: TGCAACATTTGGACGGCTCAAACGTCCTACAAGCAGTACTTC. Translating it yields CNIWTAQTSYKQYF.

CDR3 nucleotide sequence: TGTGCCAGCAGCTCGAACCCACAGGGGTGGGGGTACAATGAGCAGTTCTTC. It specifies CASSSNPQGWGYNEQFF. This chain joins TRBV5-6 and TRBJ2-1; TRBD1 matches 7 bases. Germline V gives CDR1 SGHDT, CDR2 YYEEEE. The CDR3 sequence is 17 residues long. The junction had 13 bases not matched to a gene; V was cut back by 3 bases and J by 4 bases.

The chain joins TRBV29-1 to TRBJ2-7, with 8 positions matching TRBD1. The CDR3 loop spans 14 amino acids. CDR1 and CDR2 (germline): SQVTM, ANQGSEA. V shed 8 bases and J 6 bases; nucleotides not matched to a gene: 15. The CDR3 protein is CSLQVTGGDGEQYF. Here the CDR3 DNA reads TGCAGCCTACAAGTTACAGGGGGTGATGGCGAGCAGTACTTC.

Of note for this clonotype: The junction differs from germline at one of its ends, possibly a read error. The chain combines TRBV29-1 with TRBJ2-7; D gene uncertain. The CDR3 contains 11 residues. CDR1 and CDR2 (germline): SQVTM, ANQGSEA. For the CDR3, the DNA is TGCAGCGACTCCCACGCCTACGAGCGGTACTTC. Amino acids: CSDSHAYERYF.

This clonotype appeared a few times. A junction boundary mismatches the germline segment, possibly from a read error. The chain employs TRBV10-2 and TRBJ1-2; 7 bases map to TRBD1. CDR1 WSHSY and CDR2 SAAADI come from the germline V gene. This CDR3 spans 12 amino acids. The CDR3 protein is CASSDRVGDYTF. As DNA, the CDR3 is TGCGCTAGCAGCGACAGGGTTGGCGACTACACCTTC.

A remark on this clonotype: An end of the junction differs from the germline gene, which may be a read error. This chain uses TRBV5-6 with TRBJ1-2; no firm D call. This CDR3 comprises 11 residues. Germline V lookup: CDR1 SGHDT, CDR2 YYEEEE. DNA of the CDR3: TGTGCCAGCTGCTTGGGCGGGGGCTACACCTTC. It encodes CASCLGGGYTF.